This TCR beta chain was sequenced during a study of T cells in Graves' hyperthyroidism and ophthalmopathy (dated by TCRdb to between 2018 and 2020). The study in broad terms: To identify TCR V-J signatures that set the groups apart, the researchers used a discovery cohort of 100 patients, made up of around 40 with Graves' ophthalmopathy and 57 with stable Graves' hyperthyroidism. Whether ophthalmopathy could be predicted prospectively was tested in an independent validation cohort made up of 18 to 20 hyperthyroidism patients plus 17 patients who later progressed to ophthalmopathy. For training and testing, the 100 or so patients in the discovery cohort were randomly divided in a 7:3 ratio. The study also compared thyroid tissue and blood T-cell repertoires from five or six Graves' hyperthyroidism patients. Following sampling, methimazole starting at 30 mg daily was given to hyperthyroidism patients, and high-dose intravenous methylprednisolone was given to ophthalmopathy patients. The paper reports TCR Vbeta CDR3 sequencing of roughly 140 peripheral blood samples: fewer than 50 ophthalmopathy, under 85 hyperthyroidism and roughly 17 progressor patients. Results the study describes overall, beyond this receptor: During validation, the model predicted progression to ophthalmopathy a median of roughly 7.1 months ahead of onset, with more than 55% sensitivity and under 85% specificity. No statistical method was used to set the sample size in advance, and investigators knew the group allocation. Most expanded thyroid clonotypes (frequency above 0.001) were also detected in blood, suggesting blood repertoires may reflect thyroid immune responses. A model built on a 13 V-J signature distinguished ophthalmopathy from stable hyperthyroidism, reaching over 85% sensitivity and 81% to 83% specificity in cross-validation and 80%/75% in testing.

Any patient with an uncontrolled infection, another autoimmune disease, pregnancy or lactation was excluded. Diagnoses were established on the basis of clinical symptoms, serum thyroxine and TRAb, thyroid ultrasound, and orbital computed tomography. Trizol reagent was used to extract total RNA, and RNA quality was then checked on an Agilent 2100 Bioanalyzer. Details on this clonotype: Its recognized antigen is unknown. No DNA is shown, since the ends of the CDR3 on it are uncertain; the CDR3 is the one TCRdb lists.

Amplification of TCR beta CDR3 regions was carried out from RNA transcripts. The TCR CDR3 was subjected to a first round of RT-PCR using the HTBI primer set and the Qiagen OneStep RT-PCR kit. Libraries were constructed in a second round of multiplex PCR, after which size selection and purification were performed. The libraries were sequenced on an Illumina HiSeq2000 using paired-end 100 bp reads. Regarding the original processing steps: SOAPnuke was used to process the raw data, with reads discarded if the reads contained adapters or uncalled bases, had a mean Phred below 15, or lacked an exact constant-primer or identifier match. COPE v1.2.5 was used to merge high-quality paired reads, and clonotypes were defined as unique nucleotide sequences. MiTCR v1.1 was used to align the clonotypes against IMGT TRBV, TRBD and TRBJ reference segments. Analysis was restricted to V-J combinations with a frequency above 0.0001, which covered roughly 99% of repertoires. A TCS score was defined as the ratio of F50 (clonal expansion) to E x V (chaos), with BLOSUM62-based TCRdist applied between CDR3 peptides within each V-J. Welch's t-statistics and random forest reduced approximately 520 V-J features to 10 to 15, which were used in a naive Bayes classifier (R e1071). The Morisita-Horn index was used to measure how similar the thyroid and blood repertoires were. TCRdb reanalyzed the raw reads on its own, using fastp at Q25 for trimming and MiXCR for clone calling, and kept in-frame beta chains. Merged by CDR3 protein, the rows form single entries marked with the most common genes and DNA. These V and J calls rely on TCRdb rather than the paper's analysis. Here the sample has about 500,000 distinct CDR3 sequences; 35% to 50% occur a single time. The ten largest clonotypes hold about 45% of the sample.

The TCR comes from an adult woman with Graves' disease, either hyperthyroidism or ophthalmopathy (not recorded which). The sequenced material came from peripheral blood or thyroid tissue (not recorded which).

The CDR3 region: CASSFYICSAKWGQETQYF. The chain joins TRBV7-3 to TRBJ2-5. CDR1 is given as SGHTA and CDR2 as FQGTGA, both from the germline V gene. Spanning cysteine to phenylalanine, the CDR3 consists of 19 amino acids.